This is a list of T cell receptor beta chains from one sample in a study of response to subunit inactivated influenza vaccine. One entry per CDR3 protein results from TCRdb running MiXCR on the RT-PCR reads. The sample carries 600,000 to 850,000 distinct CDR3 sequences, roughly 15% recorded once. The sample in question was PBMCs from blood, obtained around 14 days before vaccination. The origin of the receptors is a man in his forties or fifties who received an inactivated influenza vaccine. The CDR3 runs from the conserved cysteine through the conserved F or W. The D gene is left open where the match is weak. Only part of the rows carry a size: once, few, many, or a class if the clone is expanded.

TRBJ2-7 | NA | TRBV10-3 | few | CAISAQSEQYF
TRBJ2-2 | NA | TRBV5-1 | few | CASSRSWGLDTGELFF
TRBJ2-1 | TRBD2 | TRBV5-6 | NA | CASSLGQGGLAGLYNEQFF
TRBJ1-4 | TRBD1 | TRBV7-2 | few | CASSPVRPGQGGEKLFF
TRBJ2-7 | NA | TRBV12-3/TRBV12-4 | few | CASSFAEAHEQYF
TRBJ1-4 | TRBD1 | TRBV7-2 | few | CASSPRQGATNEKLFF
TRBJ2-1 | TRBD1 | TRBV5-1 | few | CASSWGQGSNEQFF
TRBJ2-7 | TRBD1 | TRBV14 | NA | CASSRQGENEQYF
TRBJ2-5 | NA | TRBV4-3 | few | CASSQDRNGETQYF
TRBJ2-1 | TRBD2 | TRBV6-2/TRBV6-3 | NA | CASSYGISGRLNEQFF
TRBJ2-6 | NA | TRBV7-6 | NA | CASSLKDSGANVLTF
TRBJ1-1 | NA | TRBV25-1 | few | CASRGHMNTEAFF
TRBJ2-1 | TRBD2 | TRBV3-1 | NA | CASSTTTSGRAPEQFF
TRBJ1-6 | TRBD1 | TRBV2 | NA | CASRDSGTGSGNSPLHF
TRBJ2-1 | NA | TRBV5-1 | many | CASSLGWGFKQFF
TRBJ2-3 | TRBD1 | TRBV4-3 | few | CASSQETGGTDTQYF
TRBJ2-7 | TRBD2 | TRBV27 | many | CASSALGGVKQYF
TRBJ1-2 | TRBD1 | TRBV5-1 | few | CASSLEQGSGYTF
TRBJ2-7 | NA | TRBV15 | few | CATSTTTVEQYF
TRBJ1-1 | NA | TRBV4-2 | few | CASSQAVGLGGTEAFF
TRBJ2-7 | NA | TRBV20-1 | NA | CSAGKRLYEQYF
TRBJ2-3 | TRBD2 | TRBV7-9 | NA | CASSFTSGLTDTQYF
TRBJ2-2 | NA | TRBV6-1 | few | CATYPRARSGELFF
TRBJ2-1 | TRBD2 | TRBV9 | NA | CASGGGRTVGEQFF
TRBJ1-2 | TRBD1 | TRBV28 | few | CASSQGTGANYGYTF